The 8 T cell receptor beta chains listed next were all sequenced from one sample in a study of T-cell memory formation after mild COVID-19 (dated by TCRdb to the early 2020s). Library prep was done by 5' RACE. Sequencing used an Illumina NovaSeq 6000. The public reads were reprocessed in TCRdb via fastp at Q25 and MiXCR, keeping in-frame beta chains. Duplicate CDR3 protein sequences are folded into a single record with the most common DNA and genes. Present in this sample are more than 350,000 distinct CDR3 sequences, about 16% of which were seen just once. 20% to 25% of the sample rests with the top ten. Source material: PBMCs or a T cell subset sorted from them (not recorded which). These receptors came from a man younger than 35 who had mild COVID-19 (a few samples of this study predate the infection). The sample titles of this study are shuffled in the database, so cell type and time point are left out; the donor was told from shared clones.

The rearrangement uses TRBV6-2 or TRBV6-3 and TRBJ1-2; D remains ambiguous. The ends were cut back, 5 bases at V and 4 bases at J, with 14 bases in the middle. CDR3 size: 14 residues. Germline lookup yields CDR1 MNHEY and CDR2 SVGEGT. The CDR3 nucleotides read TGTGCCAGCAGTCCTACCCACATCTCCTATGGCTACACCTTC. This sequence encodes CASSPTHISYGYTF.

This clonotype was observed a few times. The V call is TRBV12-3 or TRBV12-4, the J call TRBJ2-1; D uncertain. This CDR3 spans 10 amino acids. The V gene lost 10 bases and the J gene lost 6 bases, with 7 bases spanning the gap. CDR3 amino acids: CATSLNEQFF. The CDR3 nucleotides read TGTGCCACCTCTCTCAATGAGCAGTTCTTC.

The chain combines TRBV29-1 with TRBJ1-4, with no clear D. The CDR3 contains 11 residues. V lost 5 bases, J lost 8 bases, and 9 bases lay in between. The germline CDR1 and CDR2 sequences are SQVTM and ANQGSEA. CDR3 sequence reads: CSVLGGEKLFF. The CDR3 DNA follows: TGCAGCGTTCTTGGTGGCGAAAAACTGTTTTTT.

This clonotype was picked up many times. The J gene is TRBJ1-1, the V gene TRBV4-2, with D hard to call. With 1 base removed from V and 0 bases from J, the gap between germline ends came to 6 bases. The CDR3 runs to 14 residues. The germline V gene has CDR1 LGHNA and CDR2 YNFKEQ. The DNA of the CDR3 is TGTGCCAGCAGCCAAGCAGGTATGAACACTGAAGCTTTCTTT. Amino acid sequence: CASSQAGMNTEAFF.

The chain's CDR3 is CASSPNSGETQYF. DNA of the CDR3: TGTGCCAGCTCACCTAACTCAGGAGAGACCCAGTACTTC. The chain combines TRBV18 with TRBJ2-5, with D unclear. Looked up from germline, CDR1 is KGHSH and CDR2 is LQKENI. The CDR3 has 13 amino acids. Trimming cost V 3 bases and J 4 bases, with 9 bases left between them.

CDR3 residues: CASSPPTGGEQYV. The CDR3 DNA reads as TGTGCCAGCAGTCCACCGACCGGAGGCGAGCAGTACGTC. The V and J genes are TRBV12-3 or TRBV12-4 and TRBJ2-7, with a tentative D call TRBD2 (5 bases). This CDR3 comprises 13 residues. Deletions cut 5 bases from V and 6 bases from J, with 14 bases between.

This clonotype was seen more than once but under ten times. The gene calls are TRBV7-2 and TRBJ2-5, with unresolved D. This CDR3 comprises 14 residues. V lost 3 bases to trimming and J lost 2 bases, with 10 bases between them. Germline CDR1 reads SGHTA; CDR2 reads FQGNSA. The CDR3 nucleotides are TGTGCCAGCAGCTTTGCCCGGGCACAAGAGACCCAGTACTTC. This translates into CASSFARAQETQYF.

The V gene is TRBV4-3, the J gene TRBJ1-6; the D is unclear. This CDR3 comprises 14 residues. The germline V gene has CDR1 LGHNA and CDR2 YSLEER. V was shortened by 0 bases and J by 8 bases, with 8 bases between the two germline ends. The CDR3 DNA is TGCGCCAGCAGCCAAGATAACCCTGATTCACCCCTCCACTTT. Protein product: CASSQDNPDSPLHF.